The source of this TCR beta chain is a study of T cell clonotyping in hematopoietic cell transplantation. Germline CDR1 and CDR2: SGDLS and YYNGEE. The V end lost 5 bases, the J end lost 11 bases, and 16 bases lay between the germline ends. The CDR3 totals 12 residues. Sequenced by immunoSEQ multiplex PCR; TCRdb stores in-frame clones only, minus some. This sample has about 16,000 clones; approximately 87% occur once, and the top ten carry roughly 2.5%. V gene TRBV9 combines with J gene TRBJ1-1; TRBD1 is a possible D gene (5 bases). Sequences were obtained from peripheral blood mononuclear cells. The clonotype comes from a man aged 45-65 years in good health. Some clones in this sample may be carry-over from other donors' samples. CDR3 amino acids: CASSQTGSIAFF. CDR3 DNA sequence: TGTGCCAGCAGTCAAACAGGTTCCATCGCTTTCTTT.